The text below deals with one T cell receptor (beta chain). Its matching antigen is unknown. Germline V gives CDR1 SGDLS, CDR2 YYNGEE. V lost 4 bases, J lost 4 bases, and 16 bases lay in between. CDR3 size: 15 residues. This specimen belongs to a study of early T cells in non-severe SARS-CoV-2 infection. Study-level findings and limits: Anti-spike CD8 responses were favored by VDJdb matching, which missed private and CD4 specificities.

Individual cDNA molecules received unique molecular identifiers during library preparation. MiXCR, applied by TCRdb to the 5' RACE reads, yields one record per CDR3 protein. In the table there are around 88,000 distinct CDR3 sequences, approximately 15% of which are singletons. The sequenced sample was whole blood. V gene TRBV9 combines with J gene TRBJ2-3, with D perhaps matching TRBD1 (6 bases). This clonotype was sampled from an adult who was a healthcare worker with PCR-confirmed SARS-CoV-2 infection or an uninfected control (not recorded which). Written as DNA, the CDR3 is TGTGCCAGCAGCTTAACCTCCTCAGGGGCAGATACGCAGTATTTT. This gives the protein CASSLTSSGADTQYF.